The clone carrying this TCR beta chain was observed a handful of times. The antigen is undetermined. The cDNA had a unique molecular identifier and a template-switch universal primer site. TCRdb processed the 5' RACE reads anew with MiXCR; each CDR3 protein has one entry. This sample has 550,000 to 700,000 distinct CDR3 sequences, with more than 9% found just once. This sample was taken from a study of identical twins. Study-wide results and caveats: There was an excess of low generation probability in the out-of-frame alpha sequences that twins shared. While abundant cord blood beta clonotypes carried fewer insertions, memory repertoires showed no such pattern.

CDR1 is SGHRS, CDR2 YFSETQ, per germline. Trimming removed 0 bases from V and 3 bases from J, with 9 bases in between. The CDR3 sequence is 15 residues long. The same specimen was also included in a second study, on yellow fever vaccine responses in identical twins. That paper notes: Twins reportedly mounted vaccine T cell responses that seemed partly convergent, partly personalized.

The sequence was obtained from a woman aged 18-29 years in good health. Material: PBMCs. The chain carries TRBV5-1 and TRBJ2-2; D is ambiguous. Here the CDR3 DNA reads TGCGCCAGCAGCTTGGTTGCGGATTACACCGGGGAGCTGTTTTTT. Translating gives CASSLVADYTGELFF.